This entry lists 7 T cell receptor beta chains sequenced from one sample in a study of CD8+CD57+ T cells in acquired aplastic anemia. Patients who underwent sequencing had shown CD8+CD57+ cell expansion by flow cytometry. Genomic DNA, the template, was used for profiling of the TCR beta VDJ and CDR3. TCRdb re-derived calls from the reads in MiXCR, one entry per CDR3 protein. Among some 170,000 distinct CDR3 sequences listed, about 45% were seen once. The material sequenced was sorted CD4+, CD8+, or CD8+CD57+ T cells (not recorded which) from PBMCs. The receptors derive from a human donor with aplastic anemia.

The gene calls are TRBV10-1 and TRBJ1-1; 7 bases are a match to TRBD1. The CDR3 consists of 16 residues. From germline, CDR1 is WNHNN and CDR2 SYGVQD (reference sequence). Losses at the gene ends were 4 bases for V and 6 bases for J; bases not matched to a gene: 14. The CDR3 here is CASSAWTGLGTAEAFF. The CDR3 nucleotides read TGCGCCAGCAGTGCCTGGACAGGCTTAGGTACCGCTGAAGCTTTCTTT.

A remark on this clonotype: Likely a read error: the CDR3 ends without its conserved phenylalanine or tryptophan. Because the CDR3's place on the DNA is in doubt, the DNA is left out and the CDR3 is given as listed by TCRdb. The genes are TRBV7-3 and TRBJ1-1; the table assigns TRBD1, which was not confirmed against the DNA. Germline CDR1 is SGHTA and CDR2 is FQGTGA. The CDR3 extends over 13 residues, inclusive of both ends. The CDR3 loop is CASSLGHRTEAFS.

This clonotype was detected ten times or more. V is TRBV5-1 and J is TRBJ2-6, with D maybe TRBD2 (6 bases). CDR1 SGHRS and CDR2 YFSETQ come from the germline V gene. CDR3 size: 16 residues. The V and J ends lost 4 bases and 1 base respectively, with 12 bases between them. The DNA of the CDR3 is TGCGCCAGCAGCCCGCCGGGGGTTTCTGGGGCCAACGTCCTGACTTTC. Translating gives CASSPPGVSGANVLTF.

V and J are TRBV19 and TRBJ1-6; weak D call: TRBD1 (5 bases). Germline V gene data show CDR1 as LNHDA and CDR2 as SQIVND (reference sequence). The V end lost 8 bases, the J end lost 9 bases, and 14 bases lay between the germline ends. CDR3 length equals 13 residues. The CDR3 nucleotides are TGTGCCAGTTTGCCGGGACTCGGTTCACCCCTCCACTTT. Protein: CASLPGLGSPLHF.

This clonotype showed up just a few times. V and J are TRBV3-1 and TRBJ1-3; 7 bases line up with TRBD1. CDR1 is LGHDT, CDR2 YNNKEL, per germline (reference sequence). CDR3 length: 16 residues. With 6 bases clipped from V and 0 bases from J, the junction kept 8 bases outside the gene matches. The CDR3 is CASSRDSPSSGNTIYF. The DNA of the CDR3 is TGTGCCAGCAGTCGGGACAGTCCAAGCTCTGGAAACACCATATATTTT.

The chain is built from TRBV20-1 and TRBJ1-2; the match to TRBD1 covers 11 bases. The CDR3 is made up of 16 amino acids. Germline V gene lookup returns CDR1 DFQATT and CDR2 SNEGSKA (reference sequence). J was trimmed by 0 bases and V by 5 bases; bases with no gene match: 8. The CDR3 spells CSAVGTGGTTNYGYTF. The CDR3 region has the DNA TGCAGTGCTGTCGGGACAGGGGGGACTACTAACTATGGCTACACCTTC.

This chain joins TRBV19 and TRBJ1-2; D is ambiguous. Germline V gene sequence: CDR1 LNHDA, CDR2 SQIVND (reference sequence). V was trimmed by 5 bases and J by 8 bases, leaving 12 bases between them. The CDR3 extends over 12 amino acids. The CDR3 DNA is TGTGCCAGTAGTGTGTCAGTAGGCGGCTACACCTTC. It encodes CASSVSVGGYTF.